This is a list of T cell receptor beta chains from one sample in a study of blood T cell repertoires in COVID-19. Some clones are missing from TCRdb's copy, which holds only in-frame ones; the method was immunoSEQ multiplex PCR. The sample records around 370,000 clones, 70% to 90% being singletons. Specimen: PBMCs or T cells enriched from blood (not recorded which). Source of these receptors: a woman younger than 35 who had recovered from COVID-19. Both conserved end residues are part of each CDR3. D genes are given only for firm matches. A clone size is listed for some rows: how often the clone was seen (once, few, many), or a class if it is expanded.

CDR3 DNA	CDR3 protein	V gene	J gene	clone size	D gene
TGTGCCTGGAGTGTAGAGTTACAGGGAAGCGGCTACACCTTC	CAWSVELQGSGYTF	TRBV30	TRBJ1-2	-	-
TGTGCCAGCAGCGTAGTCCCGGGAAACACTGAAGCTTTCTTT	CASSVVPGNTEAFF	TRBV9	TRBJ1-1	once	-
TGTGCCAGCTCCCCGAGCCGGGAGCGCTACGAGCAGTACTTC	CASSPSRERYEQYF	TRBV18	TRBJ2-7	-	-
TGCAGCGTTCAGGGCGGCTATAATTCACCCCTCCACTTT	CSVQGGYNSPLHF	TRBV29-1	TRBJ1-6	once	-
TGTGCCAGCAGGCGGATACAGGGTTCTTCTAACACCGGGGAGCTGTTTTTT	CASRRIQGSSNTGELFF	TRBV11-2	TRBJ2-2	once	-
TGTGCCAGCAGCTTAGCCGACCTTCGAGGAGAGCAGTACTTC	CASSLADLRGEQYF	TRBV13	TRBJ2-7	-	-
TGCGCCAGCTCTAGCGGGGGCCGCACAGATACGCAGTATTTT	CASSSGGRTDTQYF	TRBV5-1	TRBJ2-3	-	TRBD2
TGTGCCAGCAGTGACGCAGGGGGCTTCCACGAGCAGTACTTC	CASSDAGGFHEQYF	TRBV2	TRBJ2-7	-	TRBD1
TGTGCCTGGGAGACAGGGTTGAGTACTGAAGCTTTCTTT	CAWETGLSTEAFF	TRBV30	TRBJ1-1	-	TRBD1
TGTGCCAGTTCCCCCCTCATAGGGGTGAACACTGAAGCTTTCTTT	CASSPLIGVNTEAFF	TRBV28	TRBJ1-1	-	-
TGTGCCAGCAGGGGGACAGGGGTTTGGGATTCACCCCTCCACTTT	CASRGTGVWDSPLHF	TRBV28	TRBJ1-6	once	TRBD1
TGTGCCAGCAGCCTGGGGACAGGGGAAGCCAAAAACATTCAGTACTTC	CASSLGTGEAKNIQYF	TRBV11-3	TRBJ2-4	-	TRBD1
TGTGCCAGCAGCTTGGGCAGGGGAACCCACGAGCAGTACTTC	CASSLGRGTHEQYF	TRBV5-6	TRBJ2-7	-	-
TGCGCCAGCTCCGGGTCTGAGCACCAAGAGACCCAGTACTTC	CASSGSEHQETQYF	TRBV5-1	TRBJ2-5	-	-
TGTGCCAGCAGTGACTCAGGGAGGGGGAAGGACTATGGCTACACCTTC	CASSDSGRGKDYGYTF	TRBV6-4	TRBJ1-2	-	-
TGTGCCGGGAGGGACCACGGAAACACCATATATTTT	CAGRDHGNTIYF	TRBV5-3	TRBJ1-3	few	-
TGCAGCGTTTTGGGGCCGGGTTTGGGGCTCCAAGAGACCCAGTACTTC	CSVLGPGLGLQETQYF	TRBV29-1	TRBJ2-5	once	-
TGTGCCAGCAGCCAGGAGGTTCACACTGAAGCTTTCTTT	CASSQEVHTEAFF	TRBV6-5	TRBJ1-1	-	-